Described below is a single TCR beta chain sequence and its context. Its antigen is not identified. The J segment lost 5 bases and the V segment lost 2 bases, leaving 14 bases of the junction unmatched. Looked up from germline, CDR1 is SGHVS and CDR2 is FQNEAQ. The CDR3 is 19 residues long. The data stem from a study of T cell repertoires in cytomegalovirus infection. Across the study: A matching HLA type, together with CMV infection, was signaled by public TCR beta signatures.

TCRdb independently ran MiXCR on the reads; one entry per CDR3 protein. The sample carries around 740,000 distinct CDR3 sequences, roughly 36% recorded once. Findings and limits, study-wide: The ex vivo response was dominated by HLA-C-restricted CMV-specific TCR beta clonotypes.

The specimen was PBMCs. J is TRBJ1-5 and V is TRBV7-8; 11 nucleotides agree with TRBD1. The receptor was isolated from a human donor in good health (CMV status not recorded). Some clones in this sample may be carry-over from other donors' samples. This chain's CDR3 is CASSLSLGQGDNRDQPQHF. CDR3 DNA sequence: TGTGCCAGCAGCTTATCGTTGGGACAGGGGGATAATAGGGATCAGCCCCAGCATTTT. Looking up the rest from reference TRBV7-8 and TRBJ1-5 gives the full variable domain: GAGVSQSPRYKVAKRGQDVALRCDPISGHVSLFWYQQALGQGPEFLTYFQNEAQLDKSGLPSDRFFAERPEGSVSTLKIQRTQQEDSAVYLCASSLSLGQGDNRDQPQHFGDGTRLSIL.